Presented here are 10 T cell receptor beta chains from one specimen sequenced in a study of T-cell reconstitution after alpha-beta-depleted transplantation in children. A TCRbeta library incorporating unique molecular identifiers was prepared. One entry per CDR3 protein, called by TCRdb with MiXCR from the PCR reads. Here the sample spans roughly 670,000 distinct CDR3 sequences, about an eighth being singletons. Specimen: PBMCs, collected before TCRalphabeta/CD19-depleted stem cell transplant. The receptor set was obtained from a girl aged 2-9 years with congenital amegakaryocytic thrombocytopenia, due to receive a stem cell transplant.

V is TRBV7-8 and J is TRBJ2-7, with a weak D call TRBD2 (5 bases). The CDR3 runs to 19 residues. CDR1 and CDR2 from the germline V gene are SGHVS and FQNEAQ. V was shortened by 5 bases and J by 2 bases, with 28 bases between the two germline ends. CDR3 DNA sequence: TGTGCCAGCAGCATTACTAAGGCTCGTGGACTGTCGTCCCCCTACGAGCAGTACTTC. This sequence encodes CASSITKARGLSSPYEQYF. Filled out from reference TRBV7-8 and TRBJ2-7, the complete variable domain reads GAGVSQSPRYKVAKRGQDVALRCDPISGHVSLFWYQQALGQGPEFLTYFQNEAQLDKSGLPSDRFFAERPEGSVSTLKIQRTQQEDSAVYLCASSITKARGLSSPYEQYFGPGTRLTVT.

This CDR3 reads CASSQAEVLAVTDTQYF. CDR3 nucleotide sequence: TGTGCCAGCAGCCAGGCGGAGGTTTTAGCGGTCACAGATACGCAGTATTTT. The chain links TRBV14 to TRBJ2-3; possible D gene TRBD2, 6 bases. V lost 3 bases and J 2 bases, leaving 18 bases between the germline ends. The CDR3 is 17 amino acids. CDR1 and CDR2 (germline): SGHDN, FVKESK.

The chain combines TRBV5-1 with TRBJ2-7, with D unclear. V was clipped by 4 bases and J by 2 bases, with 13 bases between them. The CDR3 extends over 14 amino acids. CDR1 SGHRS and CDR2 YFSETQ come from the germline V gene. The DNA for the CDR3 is TGCGCCAGCAGCAGCTGGGCACGACCCTACGAGCAGTACTTC. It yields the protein CASSSWARPYEQYF.

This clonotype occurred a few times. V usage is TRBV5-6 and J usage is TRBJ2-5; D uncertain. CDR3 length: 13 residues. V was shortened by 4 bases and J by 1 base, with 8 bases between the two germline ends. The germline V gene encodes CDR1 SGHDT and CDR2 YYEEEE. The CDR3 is CASSRLVQETQYF. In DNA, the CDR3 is TGTGCCAGCAGCCGATTGGTCCAAGAGACCCAGTACTTC.

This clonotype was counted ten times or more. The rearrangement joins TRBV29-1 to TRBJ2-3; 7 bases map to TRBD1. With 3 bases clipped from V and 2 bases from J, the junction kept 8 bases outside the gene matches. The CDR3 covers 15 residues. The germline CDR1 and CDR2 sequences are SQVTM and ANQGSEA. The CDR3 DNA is TGCAGCGTTGACCCTGGACAGGACCCCACAGATACGCAGTATTTT. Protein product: CSVDPGQDPTDTQYF.

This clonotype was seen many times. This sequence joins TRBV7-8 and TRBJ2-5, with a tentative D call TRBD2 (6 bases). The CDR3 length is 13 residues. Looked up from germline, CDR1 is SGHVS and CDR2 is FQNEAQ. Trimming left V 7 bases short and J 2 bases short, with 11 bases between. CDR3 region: CASTTGTQETQYF. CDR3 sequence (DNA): TGTGCCAGCACCACCGGGACTCAAGAGACCCAGTACTTC.

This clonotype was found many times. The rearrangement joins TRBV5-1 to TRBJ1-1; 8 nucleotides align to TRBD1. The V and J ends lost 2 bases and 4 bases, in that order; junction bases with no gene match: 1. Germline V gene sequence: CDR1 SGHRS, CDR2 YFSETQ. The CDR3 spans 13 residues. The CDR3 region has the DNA TGCGCCAGCAGCTTCCAGGGGGCCACTGAAGCTTTCTTT. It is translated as CASSFQGATEAFF.

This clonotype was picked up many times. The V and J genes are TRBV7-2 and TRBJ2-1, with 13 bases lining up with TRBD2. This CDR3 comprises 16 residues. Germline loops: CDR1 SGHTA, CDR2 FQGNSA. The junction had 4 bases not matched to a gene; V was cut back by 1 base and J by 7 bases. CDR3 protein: CASSLEGTSGTNEQFF. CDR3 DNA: TGTGCCAGCAGCTTAGAAGGGACTAGCGGGACAAATGAGCAGTTCTTC.

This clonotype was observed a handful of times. For the CDR3, the DNA is TGTGCCAGCAGCTTCCCAGGAGGAGAACTCTATGGCTACACCTTC. It specifies CASSFPGGELYGYTF. The chain recombines TRBV5-6 with TRBJ1-2; D call uncertain. Per the germline V gene, CDR1 is SGHDT and CDR2 is YYEEEE. V was clipped by 2 bases and J by 4 bases, with 15 bases between them. The CDR3 is 15 amino acids. The full variable domain, in which reference TRBV5-6 and TRBJ1-2 provide the parts outside the CDR3, is DAGVTQSPTHLIKTRGQQVTLRCSPKSGHDTVSWYQQALGQGPQFIFQYYEEEERQRGNFPDRFSGHQFPNYSSELNVNALLLGDSALYLCASSFPGGELYGYTFGSGTRLTVV.

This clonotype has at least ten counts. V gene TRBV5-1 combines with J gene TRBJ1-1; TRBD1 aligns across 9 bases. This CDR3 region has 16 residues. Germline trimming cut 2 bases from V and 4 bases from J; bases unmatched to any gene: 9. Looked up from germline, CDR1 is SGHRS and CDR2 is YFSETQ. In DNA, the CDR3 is TGCGCCAGCAGCTTAGAGGGACAGGGAAGTTTCACTGAAGCTTTCTTT. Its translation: CASSLEGQGSFTEAFF.